These 24 T cell receptor beta chains came from one sample sequenced in a study of blood T cell repertoires in COVID-19. The repertoire was sequenced with immunoSEQ multiplex PCR; TCRdb's copy has only in-frame clones and lacks some. The profile shows over 300,000 clones, nearly 90% of them singletons. Sequencing was performed on peripheral blood. These receptors all come from a man aged 18 to 29 with active or convalescent COVID-19.

This clone has only one observation. The chain couples TRBV9 to TRBJ2-2, with D tentatively TRBD2 (6 bases). The CDR3 has 16 amino acids. V lost 0 bases and J lost 2, with 11 bases in between. Per germline, CDR1 SGDLS and CDR2 YYNGEE. The CDR3 DNA reads as TGTGCCAGCAGCGTAGGCGGGACGGGTAACACCGGGGAGCTGTTTTTT. It codes for CASSVGGTGNTGELFF.

This chain joins TRBV27 and TRBJ1-2, with D maybe TRBD1 (5 bases). Germline CDR1 reads MNHEY; CDR2 reads SMNVEV (reference sequence). V was pared by 2 bases and J by 4 bases, with 11 bases between. The CDR3 totals 14 residues. CDR3 region: CASSLLSRGYGYTF. DNA for the CDR3: TGTGCCAGCAGTTTACTGTCAAGGGGCTATGGCTACACCTTC.

The rearrangement links TRBV16 to TRBJ1-4; no firm D call. Germline V lookup: CDR1 KGHSY, CDR2 FQNENV. The CDR3 loop spans 15 amino acids. Trimming removed 2 bases at V and 6 bases at J, with 13 bases between. This CDR3 reads CASSQREPVDEKLFF. DNA of the CDR3: TGTGCCAGCAGCCAACGGGAACCGGTGGATGAAAAACTGTTTTTT.

In regard to this clone: Additional DNA sequences in this sample encode the identical CDR3. The J gene is TRBJ2-7, the V gene TRBV27, with TRBD2 as a possible D gene (6 bases). Trimming cost V 3 bases and J 3 bases, with 9 bases left between them. The CDR3 extends over 13 amino acids. Germline V gives CDR1 MNHEY, CDR2 SMNVEV (reference sequence). CDR3 DNA: TGTGCCAGCAGTTTGGCGGGGAGCTACGAGCAGTACTTC. Its translation: CASSLAGSYEQYF.

The chain carries TRBV24-1 and TRBJ2-3, with 9 bases fitting TRBD2. Germline loops: CDR1 KGHDR, CDR2 SFDVKD. Losses at the gene ends were 9 bases for V and 0 bases for J; bases not matched to a gene: 6. The CDR3 is made up of 15 amino acids. The CDR3 spells CATSRGGLSTDTQYF. The CDR3 DNA is TGTGCCACCTCGCGGGGGGGGCTTAGCACAGATACGCAGTATTTT.

V and J are TRBV19 and TRBJ2-1; no reliable D call. Germline loops: CDR1 LNHDA, CDR2 SQIVND (reference sequence). The V gene lost 5 bases and the J gene lost 6 bases, with 11 bases spanning the gap. This CDR3 comprises 13 residues. The CDR3: CASSPQVGNEQFF. DNA for the CDR3: TGTGCCAGTAGTCCCCAGGTTGGCAATGAGCAGTTCTTC.

This clone appeared a few times. In nucleotides, the CDR3 is TGCAGCGTTGAAGGACAGGGGCGTGAGCAGTTCTTC. Residues: CSVEGQGREQFF. V is TRBV29-1 and J is TRBJ2-1; 8 bases align to TRBD1. CDR3 size: 12 residues. The germline gives CDR1 SQVTM, CDR2 ANQGSEA. V dropped 1 base and J dropped 9; count of bases not matched to a gene: 2.

This chain connects TRBV24-1 to TRBJ1-4, with 8 bases matching TRBD1. This CDR3 spans 15 amino acids. Germline-derived CDR1 and CDR2 are KGHDR and SFDVKD. V was pared by 4 bases and J by 2 bases, with 2 bases of the junction left unmatched. CDR3: CATSETGDTNEKLFF. CDR3 nucleotide sequence: TGTGCCACCAGTGAGACAGGGGACACTAATGAAAAACTGTTTTTT.

Notes on this clone: This same CDR3 is encoded by further DNA sequences in the sample. The V and J genes are TRBV2 and TRBJ2-2; weak D call: TRBD2 (6 bases). Germline-derived CDR1 and CDR2 are SNHLY and FYNNEI. The V and J ends lost 8 bases and 7 bases respectively, with 14 bases between them. There are 13 residues in the CDR3. The CDR3 loop reads CASLEGTGGELFF. The CDR3 DNA sequence: TGTGCCAGCCTGGAGGGGACGGGCGGGGAGCTGTTTTTT.

CDR3 DNA sequence: TGTGCCAGCAGCGTAGTCCCGACGGGTATCCACGAGCAGTACTTC. Amino acid sequence: CASSVVPTGIHEQYF. V gene TRBV9 combines with J gene TRBJ2-7; no clear D. V was shortened by 0 bases and J by 5 bases, with 15 bases between the two germline ends. The CDR3 has 15 amino acids. Germline V CDR1 and CDR2: SGDLS, YYNGEE.

The gene calls are TRBV7-3 and TRBJ1-1; 8 bases align to TRBD1. After removal of 5 bases from V and 5 bases from J, the junction contained 4 bases not matched to a gene. Germline CDR1 SGHTA, CDR2 FQGTGA. The CDR3 is 13 amino acids. CDR3 region: CASSRTGNTEAFF. As DNA, the CDR3 is TGTGCCAGCAGCCGGACAGGGAATACTGAAGCTTTCTTT.

This clone was detected once. The chain recombines TRBV6-2 or TRBV6-3 with TRBJ2-7, with 8 bases fitting TRBD2. The CDR3 extends over 15 amino acids. The J segment lost 0 bases and the V segment lost 5 bases, leaving 6 bases of the junction unmatched. Per the germline V gene, CDR1 is MNHEY and CDR2 is SVGEGT. CDR3 sequence reads: CASSKGREDSYEQYF. CDR3 coding DNA: TGTGCCAGCAGTAAGGGGCGGGAGGACTCCTACGAGCAGTACTTC.

V gene TRBV13 combines with J gene TRBJ1-2, with D uncertain. Germline V lookup: CDR1 PRHDT, CDR2 FYEKMQ (reference sequence). The CDR3 runs to 13 residues. V lost 2 bases, J lost 0 bases, and 4 bases lay in between. Written as DNA, the CDR3 is TGTGCCAGCAGCTTAACAGCTAACTATGGCTACACCTTC. Encoded protein: CASSLTANYGYTF.

The chain is built from TRBV18 and TRBJ2-1; no reliable D call. The V and J ends lost 2 bases and 0 bases respectively, with 8 bases between them. The length of the CDR3 is 15 residues. CDR1 and CDR2 from the germline V gene are KGHSH and LQKENI. The CDR3 loop is CASSPRESSYNEQFF. CDR3 DNA sequence: TGTGCCAGCTCACCAAGAGAGAGCTCCTACAATGAGCAGTTCTTC.

The V call is TRBV14, the J call TRBJ2-6; TRBD1 matches at 8 bases. The CDR3 length is 17 residues. J lost 2 bases, V lost 2 bases, and 5 bases had no gene match. The germline gives CDR1 SGHDN, CDR2 FVKESK. The CDR3 reads CASSQWDRPAGANVLTF. The CDR3 DNA is TGTGCCAGCAGCCAATGGGACAGGCCCGCTGGGGCCAACGTCCTGACTTTC.

The chain recombines TRBV19 with TRBJ1-5, with 10 bases that match TRBD1. The CDR3 is 15 amino acids. Germline V gives CDR1 LNHDA, CDR2 SQIVND (reference sequence). Germline trimming cut 7 bases from V and 6 bases from J; bases unmatched to any gene: 9. The CDR3, as DNA: TGTGCCAGTACTTTGGGACAGGGGATCGGTCAGCCCCAGCATTTT. Its translation is CASTLGQGIGQPQHF.

This clone showed up just once. The chain has TRBV18 and TRBJ2-6; D remains unclear. This CDR3 is built from 15 residues. CDR1 and CDR2 (germline): KGHSH, LQKENI. Trimming left V 2 bases short and J 0 bases short, with 5 bases between. This CDR3 is CASSPFSSGANVLTF. CDR3 DNA: TGTGCCAGCTCACCATTCAGCTCTGGGGCCAACGTCCTGACTTTC.

The chain uses TRBV18 and TRBJ2-3; unclear D gene. The germline gives CDR1 KGHSH, CDR2 LQKENI. Trimming took 6 bases from V and 1 from J, leaving 14 bases between them. The CDR3 extends over 15 amino acids. The CDR3 DNA is TGTGCCAGCTCGAGAGAGACAACTGGCACAGATACGCAGTATTTT. This codes for CASSRETTGTDTQYF. The full variable domain, completed using reference TRBV18 and TRBJ2-3, is NAGVMQNPRHLVRRRGQEARLRCSPMKGHSHVYWYRQLPEEGLKFMVYLQKENIIDESGMPKERFSAEFPKEGPSILRIQQVVRGDSAAYFCASSRETTGTDTQYFGPGTRLTVL.

The CDR3 sequence: CSARGLYEQYF. The CDR3 DNA sequence: TGCAGTGCTAGGGGCCTCTACGAGCAGTACTTC. This chain connects TRBV20-1 to TRBJ2-7; the D is unclear. Germline V gene data show CDR1 as DFQATT and CDR2 as SNEGSKA (reference sequence). The V gene lost 3 bases and the J gene lost 3 bases, with 6 bases spanning the gap. There are 11 residues in the CDR3.

The gene calls are TRBV19 and TRBJ2-2; TRBD2 matches at 7 bases. This CDR3 is 14 amino acids long. Germline lookup yields CDR1 LNHDA and CDR2 SQIVND (reference sequence). The V gene end was trimmed by 7 bases and the J gene end by 4 bases; junction bases not matched to a gene: 6. The CDR3 DNA reads as TGTGCCAGTACCCGGGACTACGGCACCGGGGAGCTGTTTTTT. Protein: CASTRDYGTGELFF.

The chain recombines TRBV6-5 with TRBJ1-3; possible D gene TRBD1, 5 bases. The length of the CDR3 is 14 residues. Germline V gene data show CDR1 as MNHEY and CDR2 as SVGAGI. V lost 10 bases and J lost 4, with 17 bases in between. The CDR3 loop reads CATHGHFRGNTIYF. CDR3 coding DNA: TGTGCCACCCATGGACATTTCCGCGGAAACACCATATATTTT.

Notes on this clone: This sample also contains other DNA sequences that code for the same CDR3. The V and J genes are TRBV7-3 and TRBJ2-1, with D possibly being TRBD2 (6 bases). CDR3 size: 15 residues. Germline V gene data show CDR1 as SGHTA and CDR2 as FQGTGA. Trimming took 3 bases from V and 1 from J, leaving 10 bases between them. The CDR3 sequence: CASSFSGSSYNEQFF. Here the CDR3 DNA reads TGTGCCAGCAGCTTCTCCGGGAGTTCCTACAATGAGCAGTTCTTC.

The CDR3 DNA reads as TGTGCCAGTAAGCGGGATGCCTACTACAATGAGCAGTTCTTC. It specifies CASKRDAYYNEQFF. The rearrangement joins TRBV19 to TRBJ2-1; the match to TRBD2 covers 7 bases. This CDR3 has 14 residues. V lost 7 bases to trimming and J lost 3 bases; unmatched junction nucleotides: 6. Germline V lookup: CDR1 LNHDA, CDR2 SQIVND (reference sequence). Variable domain in full (rest from reference TRBV19 and TRBJ2-1): DGGITQSPKYLFRKEGQNVTLSCEQNLNHDAMYWYRQDPGQGLRLIYYSQIVNDFQKGDIAEGYSVSREKKESFPLTVTSAQKNPTAFYLCASKRDAYYNEQFFGPGTRLTVL.

This chain joins TRBV30 and TRBJ2-3; D is possibly TRBD1 (6 bases). Germline CDR1 GTSNPN, CDR2 SVGIG (reference sequence). Trimming shortened V by 2 bases and J by 1 base, and 10 bases separated the two germline ends. The CDR3 has 14 residues. The CDR3 protein is CAWSYPGGTDTQYF. For the CDR3, the DNA is TGTGCCTGGAGTTACCCAGGGGGCACAGATACGCAGTATTTT.